This TCR beta chain derives from a study of Graves' ophthalmopathy and Graves' hyperthyroidism. The study, taken as a whole, reports: Blood was where most expanded thyroid clonotypes above 0.001 frequency also turned up.

Researchers took RNA transcripts and amplified TCR beta CDR3 regions from them. After a first-round RT-PCR with HTBI primers, a second-round multiplex PCR was run. TCRdb re-derived calls from the multiplex PCR reads in MiXCR, one entry per CDR3 protein. The repertoire has about 160,000 distinct CDR3 sequences, about 40% of them found once; the top ten carry around 5.5%. This CDR3 is built from 14 residues. The V end lost 8 bases, the J end lost 2 bases, and 15 bases lay between the germline ends. CDR1 and CDR2 (germline): MDHEN, SYDVKM. Concerning this clonotype itself: The antigen is not known.

Lactation, pregnancy, uncontrolled infections and other autoimmune diseases were all grounds for excluding patients. The sequenced sample was peripheral blood. The receptor comes from a woman between 40 and 50 years old with Graves' ophthalmopathy. The chain uses TRBV28 and TRBJ1-2, with D possibly TRBD1 on 5 matching bases. The CDR3 sequence: CASAMGVTNYGYTF. The CDR3 coding sequence is TGTGCCAGCGCTATGGGGGTCACAAACTATGGCTACACCTTC.